This T cell receptor (beta chain) was captured by sequencing in a study of blood T cell repertoires in COVID-19. In the study overall: The samples span acute and convalescent COVID-19 from the United States, Italy and Spain. Sample material is recorded as cDNA or gDNA derived from T cells, B-cell-depleted T cells, or PBMCs.

Original data processing: Amplified reference gene primers provided the basis for estimating nucleated cell counts. Generated by immunoSEQ multiplex PCR, the TCRdb table keeps only in-frame clones and is missing some. The DNA was the basis for D and trimming; V, J and clone size are from that table. The repertoire has some 110,000 clones, 75% to 90% of them found once; the top ten carry around 3.3%. The CDR3 consists of 14 residues. CDR1 and CDR2 (germline): MNHEY, SVGEGT. V lost 4 bases and J 4 bases, leaving 13 bases between the germline ends. The source material was peripheral blood. The sequence was obtained from a woman at least 80 years old with COVID-19, enrolled during active disease. The J gene is TRBJ1-1, the V gene TRBV6-2 or TRBV6-3, with a weak D call TRBD1 (5 bases). CDR3 bases: TGTGCCAGCAGTTTAACGGGGGGAGGCACTGAAGCTTTCTTT. It encodes CASSLTGGGTEAFF.